The next 22 T cell receptor beta chains were all read from a single sample in a study of regulatory T cells in long-lasting Graves disease. Time point given: newly diagnosed GD, antithyroid drugs for less than 3 months. Preparation of the TCR library used RNA extracted from PBMCs. Sequencing libraries for TCR beta were prepared with iRepertoire HTBI primers and Arm-PCR of CDR3 regions. MiXCR was run by TCRdb on the multiplex PCR reads, yielding one entry per CDR3 protein. The sample includes about 440,000 distinct CDR3 sequences, 16% of them seen just once. The sample was also reused in another study, on T cells in Graves' hyperthyroidism and ophthalmopathy.

The sequencing here drew on peripheral blood mononuclear cells (PBMCs), taken at new diagnosis, from a patient treated with antithyroid drugs. The receptors stem from a young woman with Graves disease.

This clonotype showed up just a few times. This rearrangement joins TRBV11-2 to TRBJ2-5; D is possibly TRBD2 (7 bases). Germline lookup yields CDR1 SGHAT and CDR2 FQNNGV. The CDR3 extends over 15 amino acids. V lost 4 bases, J lost 5 bases, and 17 bases lay in between. The CDR3 is CASSSRGGVRETQYF. CDR3 in DNA: TGTGCCAGCAGCTCCAGGGGAGGGGTGAGGGAGACCCAGTACTTC. The full variable domain, rest sourced from reference TRBV11-2 and TRBJ2-5, is EAGVAQSPRYKIIEKRQSVAFWCNPISGHATLYWYQQILGQGPKLLIQFQNNGVVDDSQLPKDRFSAERLKGVDSTLKIQPAKLEDSAVYLCASSSRGGVRETQYFGPGTRLLVL.

This clonotype was seen a handful of times. V gene TRBV5-1 combines with J gene TRBJ1-2; D may be TRBD1 (5 bases). The ends were cut back, 4 bases at V and 5 bases at J, with 12 bases in the middle. Germline CDR1 reads SGHRS; CDR2 reads YFSETQ. CDR3 size: 13 residues. CDR3 loop: CASSQDTYYGYTF. The CDR3 DNA sequence: TGCGCCAGCAGCCAGGACACCTATTATGGCTACACCTTC.

The sample holds many counts of this clonotype. The chain combines TRBV2 with TRBJ1-2; D perhaps matches TRBD1 (6 bases). CDR1 is SNHLY, CDR2 FYNNEI, per germline. V was trimmed by 4 bases and J by 7 bases, leaving 16 bases between them. This CDR3 region has 14 residues. The CDR3 DNA sequence: TGTGCCAGCAGTGTTCTGAGGGGGGCTATTGGCTACACCTTC. Protein product: CASSVLRGAIGYTF.

V gene TRBV18 combines with J gene TRBJ2-7, with 8 bases lining up with TRBD1. The germline CDR1 and CDR2 sequences are KGHSH and LQKENI. The V gene end was trimmed by 2 bases and the J gene end by 4 bases; junction bases not matched to a gene: 7. The CDR3 sequence is 15 residues long. This chain's CDR3 is CASSPYAQGAYEQYF. CDR3 bases: TGTGCCAGCTCACCATATGCGCAGGGGGCTTACGAGCAGTACTTC.

This clonotype was counted at least ten times. V usage is TRBV12-3 or TRBV12-4 and J usage is TRBJ1-1, with D possibly matching TRBD1 (6 bases). The CDR3 extends over 14 amino acids. V shed 6 bases and J shed 0 bases, with 11 bases lying between them. The DNA of the CDR3 is TGTGCCAGCAGCGACAGGTTCATGAACACTGAAGCTTTCTTT. This codes for CASSDRFMNTEAFF.

In its sample, this clonotype was seen many times. V is TRBV12-3 or TRBV12-4 and J is TRBJ1-4; unclear D gene. Trimming cost V 3 bases and J 1 base, with 9 bases left between them. This CDR3 is built from 15 residues. For the CDR3, the DNA is TGTGCCAGCAGTTTCTACATCGGAACTAATGAAAAACTGTTTTTT. Translation gives CASSFYIGTNEKLFF.

This clonotype was seen at least ten times. The chain has TRBV6-1 and TRBJ2-5, with D perhaps assigned TRBD1 or TRBD2 (5 bases each). V lost 6 bases to trimming and J lost 4 bases, with 15 bases between them. CDR1 MNHNS and CDR2 SASEGT come from the germline V gene. CDR3 length equals 14 residues. CDR3 residues: CASSRPGTIETQYF. In nucleotides, the CDR3 is TGTGCCAGCAGCCGTCCCGGGACCATAGAGACCCAGTACTTC.

This clonotype was seen at least ten times. The chain carries TRBV14 and TRBJ2-7; tentative D call: TRBD2 (5 bases). V was clipped by 0 bases and J by 0 bases, with 15 bases between them. The CDR3 is 17 residues long. Germline assignment: CDR1 SGHDN and CDR2 FVKESK. CDR3 sequence (DNA): TGTGCCAGCAGCCAAGATGTTGGGCGGGCTGGCTCCTACGAGCAGTACTTC. It yields the protein CASSQDVGRAGSYEQYF.

The V call is TRBV12-5, the J call TRBJ2-6; TRBD1 matches 7 bases. There are 18 residues in the CDR3. The germline V gene encodes CDR1 LGHNT and CDR2 FRNRAP. The V and J ends lost 3 bases and 5 bases, in that order; junction bases with no gene match: 13. The CDR3 is CASGFSRDSASWANVLTF. The CDR3 DNA sequence: TGTGCTAGTGGTTTCTCCCGGGACAGTGCTTCCTGGGCCAACGTCCTGACTTTC.

Ten or more counts support this clonotype. The chain recombines TRBV3-1 with TRBJ1-1; D is unresolved. Trimming removed 1 base at V and 2 bases at J, with 8 bases between. The CDR3 loop spans 14 amino acids. CDR1 and CDR2 (germline): LGHDT, YNNKEL (reference sequence). CDR3 nucleotide sequence: TGTGCCAGCAGCCAAGGGGCAGCTAACACTGAAGCTTTCTTT. Its protein product is CASSQGAANTEAFF.

This chain uses TRBV11-2 with TRBJ1-6; D gene uncertain. Germline V CDR1 and CDR2: SGHAT, FQNNGV. V was trimmed by 5 bases and J by 6 bases, leaving 5 bases between them. CDR3 length: 12 residues. In DNA form, the CDR3 reads TGTGCCAGCAGCCTCTGTAATTCACCCCTCCACTTT. This codes for CASSLCNSPLHF.

This clonotype came up many times. V usage is TRBV28 and J usage is TRBJ2-2; D possibly uses TRBD1 or TRBD2 (5 bases each). CDR1 and CDR2 (germline): MDHEN, SYDVKM. V dropped 7 bases and J dropped 6 bases, with 18 bases sitting between them. This CDR3 is built from 15 residues. CDR3 nucleotide sequence: TGTGCCAGCATCCCCGGGGCGCTAGCTGCCGGGGAGCTGTTTTTT. Residues: CASIPGALAAGELFF.

This clonotype has ten or more counts. V is TRBV7-3 and J is TRBJ2-2; D is ambiguous. From germline, CDR1 is SGHTA and CDR2 FQGTGA. V gave up 5 bases and J gave up 0 bases, with 13 bases separating them. The CDR3 has 16 amino acids. CDR3 amino acids: CASSRRPEANTGELFF. In DNA, the CDR3 is TGTGCCAGCAGCCGACGACCCGAGGCGAACACCGGGGAGCTGTTTTTT.

The sample holds a few counts of this clonotype. The V gene is TRBV6-1, the J gene TRBJ2-1; 13 nucleotides align to TRBD2. The CDR3 contains 14 residues. Germline V gene data show CDR1 as MNHNS and CDR2 as SASEGT. After removal of 6 bases from V and 8 bases from J, the junction contained 4 bases not matched to a gene. In DNA form, the CDR3 reads TGTGCCAGCAGCGGACTAGCGGGAGAAGATGAGCAGTTCTTC. Its protein is CASSGLAGEDEQFF.

In its sample, this clonotype was seen many times. CDR3: CASSLELAGSTDTQYF. The DNA for the CDR3 is TGTGCCAGCAGCTTAGAGCTAGCGGGATCTACAGATACGCAGTATTTT. This chain uses TRBV11-2 with TRBJ2-3; 9 bases match TRBD2. The V and J ends lost 0 bases and 3 bases, in that order; junction bases with no gene match: 4. CDR3 size: 16 residues. Germline lookup yields CDR1 SGHAT and CDR2 FQNNGV.

This clonotype has a count of ten or more. The chain links TRBV28 to TRBJ2-1, with 8 bases identical to TRBD2. CDR1 and CDR2 from the germline V gene are MDHEN and SYDVKM. The V gene end was trimmed by 7 bases and the J gene end by 7 bases; junction bases not matched to a gene: 9. This CDR3 has 14 amino acids. The CDR3 DNA reads as TGTGCCAGCAAAACGGGAGGGCCGGGGAATGAGCAGTTCTTC. This codes for CASKTGGPGNEQFF.

V is TRBV18 and J is TRBJ2-3, with TRBD2 identical over 12 bases. The closer fit of TRBJ2-7 to the DNA end suggests the J call may be wrong. Germline CDR1 KGHSH, CDR2 LQKENI. The CDR3 covers 15 residues. CDR3 DNA sequence: TGTGCCAGCTCACCAGGACTAGCGGGACACAATGAGCAGTACTTC. The encoded protein is CASSPGLAGHNEQYF.

This clonotype was observed a few times. V usage is TRBV6-1 and J usage is TRBJ1-1, with D maybe TRBD1 (5 bases). Trimming removed 8 bases from V and 4 bases from J, with 14 bases in between. The CDR3 is 13 residues long. CDR1 and CDR2 (germline): MNHNS, SASEGT. The CDR3 DNA reads TGTGCCAGCGGCGCGGCGGGGGGCACTGAAGCTTTCTTT. The encoded protein is CASGAAGGTEAFF.

At least ten counts were recorded for this clonotype. V usage is TRBV28 and J usage is TRBJ2-5; D is undetermined. The length of the CDR3 is 15 residues. Trimming removed 10 bases at V and 5 bases at J, with 23 bases between. Germline V gene data show CDR1 as MDHEN and CDR2 as SYDVKM. CDR3 protein: CAITHTSVPTETQYF. CDR3 sequence (DNA): TGTGCCATTACACATACTTCGGTCCCAACGGAGACCCAGTACTTC.

A note on this clonotype: Possible read error: a much larger clone is one base away. This chain links TRBV7-2 with TRBJ2-1; D unresolved. Germline V gives CDR1 SGHTA, CDR2 FQGNSA. The CDR3 consists of 11 residues. Trimming shortened V by 4 bases and J by 10 bases, and 8 bases separated the two germline ends. The DNA of the CDR3 is TGTGCCAGCAGCTCCGAGTGGGAGCAGTTCTTC. The encoded protein is CASSSEWEQFF.

The table lists this clonotype with many counts. This chain connects TRBV3-1 to TRBJ2-1, with 10 nucleotides matching TRBD2. The V gene end was trimmed by 2 bases and the J gene end by 6 bases; junction bases not matched to a gene: 1. This CDR3 has 14 amino acids. CDR1 LGHDT and CDR2 YNNKEL come from the germline V gene (reference sequence). The chain's CDR3 is CASSQLAGVNEQFF. In DNA, the CDR3 is TGTGCCAGCAGCCAACTAGCGGGAGTCAATGAGCAGTTCTTC.

This clonotype has at least ten counts. The genes are TRBV6-9 and TRBJ1-1, with a possible D match to TRBD1 (5 bases). The CDR3 loop spans 15 amino acids. The germline V gene encodes CDR1 MNHGY and CDR2 SVAAGI. Trimming cost V 2 bases and J 10 bases, with 20 bases left between them. The CDR3 protein is CASSYRGRDPGGAFF. The CDR3 DNA is TGTGCCAGCAGTTATCGGGGCAGGGATCCAGGAGGAGCTTTCTTT.